This T cell receptor beta chain was sequenced in a study of beta chain features in type 1 diabetes. Findings of the study overall: People with Type 1 diabetes carried modestly yet significantly shorter TCRB CDR3s in all four CD4+ subsets. Patients and controls would be equally affected if PCR favored shorter templates.

The authors sorted CD4+ naive, central memory, regulatory and stem cell-like memory cells via CD45RO/CCR7/CD25/CD127/CD95/CD27. CDR1 and CDR2 (germline): KGHSH, LQKENI. The CDR3 runs 15 residues. Between the trimmed V and J ends, which lost 2 bases and 2 bases, there was a span of 11 bases. All of the isolated RNA was reverse transcribed, so expressed TCRB transcripts were sequenced. Some clones are missing from TCRdb's copy, which holds only in-frame ones; the method was immunoSEQ multiplex PCR. The data contain roughly 180,000 clones, roughly 7.1% of them singletons. As concerns this clone: Its antigen remains unknown.

This sequence originates from a woman in her thirties or forties with type 1 diabetes. Sequencing was done on a sample of central memory CD4+ T cells from blood. The chain combines TRBV18 with TRBJ2-3, with D hard to call. CDR3 region: CASSPRGPTTDTQYF. In DNA form, the CDR3 reads TGTGCCAGCTCACCAAGAGGCCCGACCACAGATACGCAGTATTTT.